A single T cell receptor (beta chain) is shown here with its context. Its antigen is still unknown. Systemic immunosuppression or a history of autoimmune disease excluded patients. The germline gives CDR1 LNHDA, CDR2 SQIVND (reference sequence). V was shortened by 6 bases and J by 1 base, with 10 bases between the two germline ends. The length of the CDR3 is 13 residues. This sample was included in a study of OX40 agonist ivuxolimab in advanced cancers. Overall study findings and caveats: There was clonal expansion of CD4+ and CD8+ blood T cells by week 6 at 0.1 to 3.0 mg/kg.

Clones were read by immunoSEQ multiplex PCR, and TCRdb kept only the in-frame ones, dropping some. The table shows around 35,000 clones, with 80% to 85% occurring only once. This specimen consisted of CD4+ or CD8+ T cells sorted from blood, obtained in a trial of the OX40 agonist ivuxolimab. The sequence was collected from an adult with an advanced solid tumor such as melanoma, head and neck, liver or kidney cancer. This sequence joins TRBV19 and TRBJ2-7; D might be TRBD2 (6 bases). The CDR3 coding sequence is TGTGCCAGTAGAGGCGGGGTGTCCTACGAGCAGTACTTC. Translation gives CASRGGVSYEQYF.